This T cell receptor beta chain was sequenced in a study of T cell responses to AZD1222 COVID-19 vaccine. Study-wide points: With dominance at 160-218 and 743-854, vaccine-associated CD4 TCRs spanned spike.

To note about this clone: Its cognate antigen is unknown.

Here immunoSEQ multiplex PCR was the method, and the copy in TCRdb shows in-frame clones only, minus some. The sample consists of more than 75,000 clones, about four fifths of them appearing once. The CDR3 covers 13 residues. Trimming left V 2 bases short and J 4 bases short, with 8 bases between. CDR1 and CDR2 from the germline V gene are SGHTS and YDEGEE. The chain uses TRBV5-8 and TRBJ2-3; D is perhaps TRBD1 (5 bases). This receptor was identified in an adult who received the AZD1222 COVID-19 vaccine. Sequencing was performed on peripheral blood, taken 28 days after the second AZD1222 dose. CDR3 sequence reads: CASSFDRPDTQYF. The DNA of the CDR3 is TGTGCCAGCAGCTTCGACAGACCAGATACGCAGTATTTT.